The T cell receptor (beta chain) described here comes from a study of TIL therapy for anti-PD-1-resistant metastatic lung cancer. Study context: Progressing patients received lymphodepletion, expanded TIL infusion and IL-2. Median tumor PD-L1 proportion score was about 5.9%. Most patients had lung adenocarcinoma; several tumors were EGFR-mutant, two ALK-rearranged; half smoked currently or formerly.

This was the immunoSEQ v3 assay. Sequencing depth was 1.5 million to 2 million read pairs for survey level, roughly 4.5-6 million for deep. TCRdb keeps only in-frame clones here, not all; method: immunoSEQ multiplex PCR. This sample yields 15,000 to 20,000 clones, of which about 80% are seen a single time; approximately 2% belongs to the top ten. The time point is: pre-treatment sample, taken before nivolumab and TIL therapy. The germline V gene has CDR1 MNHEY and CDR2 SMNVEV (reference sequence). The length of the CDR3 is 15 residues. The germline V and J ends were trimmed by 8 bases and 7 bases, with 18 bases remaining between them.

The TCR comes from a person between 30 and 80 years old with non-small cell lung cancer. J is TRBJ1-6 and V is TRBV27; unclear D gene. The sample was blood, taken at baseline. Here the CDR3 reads CASSYVARENSPLHF. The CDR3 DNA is TGTGCCAGCTCCTACGTGGCACGAGAGAATTCACCCCTCCACTTT.